This is a list of T cell receptor beta chains from one sample in a study of control samples from healthy donors and cancer patients. Profiling relied on immunoSEQ multiplex PCR, and the TCRdb table lists in-frame clones only, not all of them. The data hold 100,000 to 150,000 clones, with more than 75% observed a single time. Sequencing was carried out using blood. The receptors shown here come from a man between 60 and 75 years old in good health. Each CDR3 is given with its conserved first and last residue. The order of the fields is CDR3 length, clone size, V gene, D gene, J gene, CDR3 protein, CDR3 DNA. The D gene is left open where the match is weak. Not all rows give a size; the values are once, few, many and, for expanded clones, a class.

length: 13
size: few
V: TRBV2
D: TRBD1
J: TRBJ1-1
CDR3: CAGKTGEVTEAFF
DNA: TGTGCCGGGAAAACAGGGGAGGTAACTGAAGCTTTCTTT

length: 14
size: NA
V: TRBV11-1
D: NA
J: TRBJ2-7
CDR3: CASSLTIRSGEQYF
DNA: TGTGCCAGCAGCCTAACTATCCGGTCGGGCGAGCAGTACTTC

length: 15
size: NA
V: TRBV2
D: NA
J: TRBJ1-4
CDR3: CASSRQDLGNEKLFF
DNA: TGTGCCAGCAGTAGACAGGACTTGGGTAATGAAAAACTGTTTTTT

length: 16
size: few
V: TRBV5-1
D: TRBD1
J: TRBJ1-6
CDR3: CASSLEPRQGNSPLHF
DNA: TGCGCCAGCAGCTTGGAGCCGAGACAGGGGAATTCACCCCTCCACTTT

length: 14
size: NA
V: TRBV10-3
D: TRBD1
J: TRBJ2-5
CDR3: CAISDQTGDRTQYF
DNA: TGTGCCATCAGTGATCAGACAGGGGACCGGACCCAGTACTTC

length: 15
size: NA
V: TRBV7-9
D: NA
J: TRBJ1-1
CDR3: CASSPPRGGHTEAFF
DNA: TGTGCCAGCAGCCCCCCCCGGGGGGGGCACACTGAAGCTTTCTTT

length: 20
size: NA
V: TRBV3-1/TRBV3-2
D: TRBD2
J: TRBJ2-3
CDR3: CASSLRAPGLAGGGTDTQYF
DNA: TGTGCCAGCAGCCTGAGGGCACCGGGACTAGCGGGGGGGGGCACAGATACGCAGTATTTT

length: 12
size: NA
V: TRBV19
D: NA
J: TRBJ1-2
CDR3: CASSISGSGYTF
DNA: TGTGCCAGTAGTATTTCTGGATCGGGCTACACCTTC

length: 14
size: NA
V: TRBV7-9
D: NA
J: TRBJ2-1
CDR3: CASSPSPGGNEQFF
DNA: TGTGCCAGCAGCCCCTCACCCGGAGGCAATGAGCAGTTCTTC

length: 15
size: NA
V: TRBV30
D: NA
J: TRBJ2-2
CDR3: CAWSVRGSITGELFF
DNA: TGTGCCTGGAGTGTACGGGGGAGCATCACCGGGGAGCTGTTTTTT

length: 14
size: NA
V: TRBV6-6
D: NA
J: TRBJ1-5
CDR3: CASGPRGVNQPQHF
DNA: TGTGCCAGCGGGCCTCGCGGGGTCAATCAGCCCCAGCATTTT

length: 14
size: few
V: TRBV18
D: NA
J: TRBJ1-3
CDR3: CASSPGDAGNTIYF
DNA: TGTGCCAGCTCACCCGGGGATGCCGGAAACACCATATATTTT

length: 13
size: NA
V: TRBV28
D: TRBD1
J: TRBJ1-2
CDR3: CASSYRGSSGYTF
DNA: TGTGCCAGCAGTTACAGGGGAAGTAGTGGCTACACCTTC

length: 14
size: once
V: TRBV7-2
D: TRBD1
J: TRBJ1-2
CDR3: CASSRPDRAYGYTF
DNA: TGTGCCAGCAGCCGGCCGGACAGGGCTTATGGCTACACCTTC

length: 13
size: NA
V: TRBV19
D: NA
J: TRBJ2-7
CDR3: CASSQASSYEQYF
DNA: TGTGCCAGTAGTCAAGCGTCTTCCTACGAGCAGTACTTC

length: 16
size: NA
V: TRBV9
D: TRBD1
J: TRBJ1-4
CDR3: CASSAGQGARGEKLFF
DNA: TGTGCCAGCAGCGCGGGCCAGGGGGCTAGGGGTGAAAAACTGTTTTTT

length: 19
size: NA
V: TRBV4-1
D: TRBD1
J: TRBJ2-7
CDR3: CASSQERRPGTGETYEQYF
DNA: TGCGCCAGCAGCCAAGAACGTCGCCCCGGGACAGGGGAAACGTACGAGCAGTACTTC

length: 13
size: NA
V: TRBV6-2/TRBV6-3
D: NA
J: TRBJ1-1
CDR3: CASSFGTNTEAFF
DNA: TGTGCCAGCAGTTTCGGCACGAACACTGAAGCTTTCTTT

length: 13
size: NA
V: TRBV5-1
D: NA
J: TRBJ1-3
CDR3: CASSSDSGNTIYF
DNA: TGCGCCAGCAGCTCAGACTCTGGAAACACCATATATTTT

length: 17
size: NA
V: TRBV19
D: NA
J: TRBJ2-3
CDR3: CASSRSHLGTGTDTQYF
DNA: TGTGCCAGTAGTAGGTCCCACCTCGGGACTGGCACAGATACGCAGTATTTT

length: 15
size: NA
V: TRBV7-8
D: TRBD1
J: TRBJ1-5
CDR3: CASSSGQGGNQPQHF
DNA: TGTGCCAGCAGCTCCGGACAGGGGGGCAATCAGCCCCAGCATTTT

length: 14
size: NA
V: TRBV11-3
D: NA
J: TRBJ2-3
CDR3: CASSSGTGTDTQYF
DNA: TGTGCCAGCAGTAGCGGGACAGGGACAGATACGCAGTATTTT

length: 15
size: NA
V: TRBV5-8
D: NA
J: TRBJ1-1
CDR3: CASSPRPRMNTEAFF
DNA: TGTGCCAGCAGCCCTCGGCCACGGATGAACACTGAAGCTTTCTTT

length: 14
size: NA
V: TRBV2
D: NA
J: TRBJ2-7
CDR3: CASRALQGTYEQYF
DNA: TGTGCCAGCAGAGCTTTACAGGGGACTTACGAGCAGTACTTC

length: 16
size: few
V: TRBV9
D: NA
J: TRBJ1-3
CDR3: CASSGPAEYSGNTIYF
DNA: TGTGCCAGCAGCGGGCCCGCGGAGTACTCTGGAAACACCATATATTTT

length: 17
size: NA
V: TRBV9
D: TRBD1
J: TRBJ1-6
CDR3: CASSVGGMGQINSPLHF
DNA: TGTGCCAGCAGCGTAGGGGGAATGGGACAGATTAATTCACCCCTCCACTTT

length: 11
size: NA
V: TRBV7-8
D: NA
J: TRBJ1-2
CDR3: CASSSTVGYTF
DNA: TGTGCCAGCAGCTCCACTGTGGGCTACACCTTC

length: 12
size: NA
V: TRBV28
D: TRBD1
J: TRBJ1-6
CDR3: CASKGQGSPLHF
DNA: TGTGCCAGCAAGGGACAGGGGTCACCCCTCCACTTT

length: 14
size: NA
V: TRBV16
D: NA
J: TRBJ1-1
CDR3: CASSQVKENTEAFF
DNA: TGTGCCAGCAGCCAAGTCAAGGAGAACACTGAAGCTTTCTTT

length: 15
size: NA
V: TRBV27
D: TRBD2
J: TRBJ2-1
CDR3: CASNLGLAGGGEQFF
DNA: TGTGCCAGCAACTTGGGTCTAGCGGGGGGTGGGGAGCAGTTCTTC

length: 14
size: NA
V: TRBV4-1
D: NA
J: TRBJ1-5
CDR3: CASSQVSWDQPQHF
DNA: TGCGCCAGCAGCCAGGTCAGTTGGGATCAGCCCCAGCATTTT

length: 13
size: NA
V: TRBV29-1
D: NA
J: TRBJ1-2
CDR3: CSVETADYYGYTF
DNA: TGCAGCGTTGAAACTGCGGATTACTATGGCTACACCTTC

length: 13
size: NA
V: TRBV2
D: TRBD1
J: TRBJ2-7
CDR3: CASSGTGDYEQYF
DNA: TGTGCCAGCTCCGGGACAGGGGACTACGAGCAGTACTTC

length: 15
size: NA
V: TRBV7-3
D: TRBD2
J: TRBJ2-3
CDR3: CASSSQVGTSGTQYF
DNA: TGTGCCAGCAGCTCGCAGGTCGGGACTAGCGGTACGCAGTATTTT

length: 13
size: NA
V: TRBV6-6
D: TRBD1
J: TRBJ1-1
CDR3: CAATGGMNTEAFF
DNA: TGTGCGGCGACAGGGGGAATGAACACTGAAGCTTTCTTT

length: 14
size: NA
V: TRBV7-9
D: NA
J: TRBJ2-7
CDR3: CASSLVSGSYEQYF
DNA: TGTGCCAGCAGCTTAGTCTCTGGATCCTACGAGCAGTACTTC

length: 14
size: NA
V: TRBV29-1
D: NA
J: TRBJ1-2
CDR3: CSVERQEANYGYTF
DNA: TGCAGCGTTGAAAGGCAGGAAGCTAACTATGGCTACACCTTC

length: 12
size: NA
V: TRBV5-4
D: NA
J: TRBJ1-2
CDR3: CASSPRADGYTF
DNA: TGTGCCAGCAGCCCCAGGGCGGACGGCTACACCTTC

length: 18
size: NA
V: TRBV9
D: TRBD2
J: TRBJ2-5
CDR3: CASSVSLAGAKYQETQYF
DNA: TGTGCCAGCAGCGTATCCCTAGCGGGGGCCAAGTACCAAGAGACCCAGTACTTC

length: 12
size: once
V: TRBV30
D: NA
J: TRBJ1-2
CDR3: CAWTLQRSGYTF
DNA: TGTGCCTGGACCCTCCAAAGGAGTGGCTACACCTTC

length: 13
size: NA
V: TRBV5-1
D: NA
J: TRBJ1-1
CDR3: CASSRGGNTEAFF
DNA: TGCGCCAGCAGCCGAGGGGGGAACACTGAAGCTTTCTTT

length: 15
size: NA
V: TRBV5-5
D: NA
J: TRBJ1-6
CDR3: CASSLRQYGDSPLHF
DNA: TGTGCCAGCAGCTTACGTCAGTATGGTGATTCACCCCTCCACTTT

length: 13
size: NA
V: TRBV12-3/TRBV12-4
D: NA
J: TRBJ2-7
CDR3: CASSYGNSYEQYF
DNA: TGTGCCAGCAGTTATGGGAACTCCTACGAGCAGTACTTC

length: 14
size: NA
V: TRBV7-3
D: NA
J: TRBJ2-3
CDR3: CASSSGLSAGTQYF
DNA: TGTGCCAGCAGCTCCGGACTCTCCGCGGGGACGCAGTATTTT

length: 11
size: NA
V: TRBV7-9
D: NA
J: TRBJ1-1
CDR3: CASSLLTEAFF
DNA: TGTGCCAGCAGCTTGTTAACTGAAGCTTTCTTT

length: 14
size: NA
V: TRBV2
D: NA
J: TRBJ2-7
CDR3: CASSSLGQDYEQYF
DNA: TGTGCCAGCAGCTCGCTGGGCCAGGACTACGAGCAGTACTTC

length: 16
size: once
V: TRBV10-3
D: NA
J: TRBJ1-5
CDR3: CAISGELDSSNQPQHF
DNA: TGTGCCATCAGTGGGGAACTGGACTCTAGCAATCAGCCCCAGCATTTT

length: 13
size: NA
V: TRBV3-1/TRBV3-2
D: NA
J: TRBJ1-5
CDR3: CASSPGRTGAQHF
DNA: TGTGCCAGCAGCCCCGGACGGACTGGGGCCCAGCATTTT

length: 14
size: many
V: TRBV5-1
D: TRBD1
J: TRBJ2-6
CDR3: CASTRGLGANVLTF
DNA: TGCGCCAGCACTAGGGGGCTTGGGGCCAACGTCCTGACTTTC

length: 15
size: NA
V: TRBV28
D: NA
J: TRBJ1-4
CDR3: CASILGGASNEKLFF
DNA: TGTGCCAGCATACTCGGGGGGGCTTCTAATGAAAAACTGTTTTTT

length: 17
size: NA
V: TRBV4-1
D: NA
J: TRBJ2-2
CDR3: CASSQDQYGSRTGELFF
DNA: TGCGCCAGCAGCCAAGATCAATACGGGAGTCGAACCGGGGAGCTGTTTTTT